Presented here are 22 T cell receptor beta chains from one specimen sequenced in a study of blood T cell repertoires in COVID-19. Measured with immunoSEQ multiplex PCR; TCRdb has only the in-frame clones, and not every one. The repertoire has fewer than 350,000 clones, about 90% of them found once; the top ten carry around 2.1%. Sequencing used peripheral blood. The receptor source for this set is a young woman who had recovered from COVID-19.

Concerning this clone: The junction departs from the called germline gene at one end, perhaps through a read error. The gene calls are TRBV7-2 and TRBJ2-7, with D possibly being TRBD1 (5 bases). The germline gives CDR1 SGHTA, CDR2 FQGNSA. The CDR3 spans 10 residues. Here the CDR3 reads CASSLIPGRF. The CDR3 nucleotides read TGTGCCAGCAGCTTGATTCCAGGGCGCTTC.

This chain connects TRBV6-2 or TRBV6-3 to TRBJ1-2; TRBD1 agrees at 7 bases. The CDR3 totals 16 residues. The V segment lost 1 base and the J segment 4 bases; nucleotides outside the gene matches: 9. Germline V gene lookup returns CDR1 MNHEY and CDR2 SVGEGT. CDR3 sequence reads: CASSYYPLTGIYGYTF. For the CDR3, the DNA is TGTGCCAGCAGTTACTATCCCCTGACAGGGATCTATGGCTACACCTTC.

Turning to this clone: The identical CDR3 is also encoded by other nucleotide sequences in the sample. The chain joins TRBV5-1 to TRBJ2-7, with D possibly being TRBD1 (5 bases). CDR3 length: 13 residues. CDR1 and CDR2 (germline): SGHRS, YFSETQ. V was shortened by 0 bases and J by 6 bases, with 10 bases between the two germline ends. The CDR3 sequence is CASSLEGASEQYF. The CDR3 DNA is TGCGCCAGCAGCTTGGAAGGGGCCAGCGAGCAGTACTTC.

The CDR3 spells CASSPQQGVEQYF. The DNA of the CDR3 is TGTGCCAGCAGCCCTCAACAGGGGGTCGAGCAGTACTTC. The J gene is TRBJ2-7, the V gene TRBV14; 8 nucleotides align to TRBD1. The CDR3 loop spans 13 amino acids. The germline V gene encodes CDR1 SGHDN and CDR2 FVKESK. With V trimmed by 4 bases and J by 6 bases, 5 bases remained unmatched.

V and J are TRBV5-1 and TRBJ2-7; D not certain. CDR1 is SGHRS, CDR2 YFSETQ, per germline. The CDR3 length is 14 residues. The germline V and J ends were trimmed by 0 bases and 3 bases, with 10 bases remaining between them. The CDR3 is CASSLAGTNYEQYF. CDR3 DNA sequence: TGCGCCAGCAGCTTGGCAGGAACCAACTACGAGCAGTACTTC. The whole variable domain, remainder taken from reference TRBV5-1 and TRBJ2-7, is KAGVTQTPRYLIKTRGQQVTLSCSPISGHRSVSWYQQTPGQGLQFLFEYFSETQRNKGNFPGRFSGRQFSNSRSEMNVSTLELGDSALYLCASSLAGTNYEQYFGPGTRLTVT.

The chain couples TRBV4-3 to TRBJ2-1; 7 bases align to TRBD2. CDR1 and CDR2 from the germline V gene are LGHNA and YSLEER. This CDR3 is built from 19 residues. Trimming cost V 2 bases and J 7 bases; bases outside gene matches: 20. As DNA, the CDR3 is TGCGCCAGCAGCCAACACAACCAGGCCCGGGGAGGGGCGACGAATGAGCAGTTCTTC. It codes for CASSQHNQARGGATNEQFF.

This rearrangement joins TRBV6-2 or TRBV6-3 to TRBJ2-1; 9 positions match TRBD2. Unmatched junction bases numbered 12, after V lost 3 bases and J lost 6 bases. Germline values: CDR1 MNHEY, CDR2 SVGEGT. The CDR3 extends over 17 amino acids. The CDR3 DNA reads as TGTGCCAGCAGTTATAGAGTAGCGGGAGAGGTGGTCAATGAGCAGTTCTTC. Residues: CASSYRVAGEVVNEQFF.

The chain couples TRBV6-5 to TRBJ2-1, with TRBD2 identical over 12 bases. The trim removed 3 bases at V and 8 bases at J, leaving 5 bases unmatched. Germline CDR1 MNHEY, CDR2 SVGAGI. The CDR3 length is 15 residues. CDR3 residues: CASSYLAGGPDEQFF. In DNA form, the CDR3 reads TGTGCCAGCAGTTATCTAGCGGGAGGGCCGGATGAGCAGTTCTTC.

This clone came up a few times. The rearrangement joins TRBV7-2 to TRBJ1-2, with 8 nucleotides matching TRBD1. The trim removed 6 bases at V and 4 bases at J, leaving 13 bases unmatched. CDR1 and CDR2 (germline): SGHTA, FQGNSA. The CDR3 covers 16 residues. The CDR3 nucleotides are TGTGCCAGCAGAGACACAGGGGGGTCAGTCGGCTATGGCTACACCTTC. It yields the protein CASRDTGGSVGYGYTF.

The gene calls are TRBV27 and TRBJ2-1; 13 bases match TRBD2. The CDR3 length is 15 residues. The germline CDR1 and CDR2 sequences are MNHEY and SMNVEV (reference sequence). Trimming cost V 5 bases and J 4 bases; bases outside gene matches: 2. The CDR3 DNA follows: TGTGCCAGCAGTCCGGGACTAGCGGGGTACAATGAGCAGTTCTTC. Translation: CASSPGLAGYNEQFF.

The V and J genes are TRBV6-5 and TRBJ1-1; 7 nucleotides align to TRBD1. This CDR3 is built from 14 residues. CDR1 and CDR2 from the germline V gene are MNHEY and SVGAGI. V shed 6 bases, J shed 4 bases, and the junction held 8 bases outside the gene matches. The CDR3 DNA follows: TGTGCCAGCAGCTTCGACAGGGCTGGCACTGAAGCTTTCTTT. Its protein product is CASSFDRAGTEAFF.

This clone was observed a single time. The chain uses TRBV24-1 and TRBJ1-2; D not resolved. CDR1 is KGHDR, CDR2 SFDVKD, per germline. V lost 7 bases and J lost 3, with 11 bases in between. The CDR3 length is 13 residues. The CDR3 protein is CATSRGAHYGYTF. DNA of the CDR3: TGTGCCACCAGCCGGGGTGCTCACTATGGCTACACCTTC.

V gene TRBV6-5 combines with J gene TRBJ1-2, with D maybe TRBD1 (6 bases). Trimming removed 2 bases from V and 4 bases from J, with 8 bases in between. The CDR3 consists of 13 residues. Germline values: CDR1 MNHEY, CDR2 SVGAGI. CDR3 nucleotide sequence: TGTGCCAGCAGTTACGAACAGGGCTATGGCTACACCTTC. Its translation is CASSYEQGYGYTF.

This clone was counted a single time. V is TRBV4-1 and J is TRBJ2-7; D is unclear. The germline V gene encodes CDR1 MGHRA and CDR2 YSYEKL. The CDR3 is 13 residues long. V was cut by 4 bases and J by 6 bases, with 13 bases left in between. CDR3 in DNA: TGCGCCAGCAGCCTTCTCTCCGGCGGCGAGCAGTACTTC. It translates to CASSLLSGGEQYF.

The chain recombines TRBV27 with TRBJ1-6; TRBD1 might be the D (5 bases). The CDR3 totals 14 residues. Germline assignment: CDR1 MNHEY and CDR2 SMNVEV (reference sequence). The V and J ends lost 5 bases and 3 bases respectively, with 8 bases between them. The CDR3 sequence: CASSLQGYNSPLHF. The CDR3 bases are TGTGCCAGCAGTCTGCAGGGCTATAATTCACCCCTCCACTTT.

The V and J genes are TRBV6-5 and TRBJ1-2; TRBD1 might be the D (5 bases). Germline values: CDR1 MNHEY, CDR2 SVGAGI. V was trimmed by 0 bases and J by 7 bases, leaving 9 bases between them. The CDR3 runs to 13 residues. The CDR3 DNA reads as TGTGCCAGCAGTTACTCGCGGGGGGGTGGCTACACCTTC. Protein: CASSYSRGGGYTF.

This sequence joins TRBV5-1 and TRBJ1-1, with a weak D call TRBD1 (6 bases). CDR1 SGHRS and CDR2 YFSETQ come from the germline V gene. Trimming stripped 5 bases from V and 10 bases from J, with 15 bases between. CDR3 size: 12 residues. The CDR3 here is CASREPQGRAFF. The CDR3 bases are TGCGCCAGCAGAGAACCACAGGGTCGAGCTTTCTTT.

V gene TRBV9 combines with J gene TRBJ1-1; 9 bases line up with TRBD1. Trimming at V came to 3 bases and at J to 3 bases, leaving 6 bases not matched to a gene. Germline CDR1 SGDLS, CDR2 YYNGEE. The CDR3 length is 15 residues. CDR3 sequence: CASSEGTGIDTEAFF. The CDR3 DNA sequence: TGTGCCAGCAGCGAGGGGACAGGGATCGACACTGAAGCTTTCTTT.

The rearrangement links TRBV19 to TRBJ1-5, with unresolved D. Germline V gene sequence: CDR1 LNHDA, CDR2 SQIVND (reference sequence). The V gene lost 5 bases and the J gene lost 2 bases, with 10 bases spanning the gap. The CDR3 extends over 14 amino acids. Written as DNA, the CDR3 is TGTGCCAGTAGTGCGAGGAGCGGCAATCAGCCCCAGCATTTT. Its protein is CASSARSGNQPQHF.

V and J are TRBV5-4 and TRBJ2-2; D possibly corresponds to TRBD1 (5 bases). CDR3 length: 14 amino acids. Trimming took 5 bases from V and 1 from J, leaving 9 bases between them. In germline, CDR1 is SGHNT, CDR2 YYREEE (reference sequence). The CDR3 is CASRPDRNTGELFF. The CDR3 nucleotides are TGTGCCAGCAGACCAGACAGGAACACCGGGGAGCTGTTTTTT. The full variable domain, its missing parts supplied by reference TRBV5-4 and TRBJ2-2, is ETGVTQSPTHLIKTRGQQVTLRCSSQSGHNTVSWYQQALGQGPQFIFQYYREEENGRGNFPPRFSGLQFPNYSSELNVNALELDDSALYLCASRPDRNTGELFFGEGSRLTVL.

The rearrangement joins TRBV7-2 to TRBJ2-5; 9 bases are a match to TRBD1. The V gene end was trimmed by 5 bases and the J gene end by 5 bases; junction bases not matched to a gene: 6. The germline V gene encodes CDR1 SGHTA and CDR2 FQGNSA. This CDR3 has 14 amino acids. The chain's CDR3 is CASSAQGAWETQYF. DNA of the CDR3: TGTGCCAGCAGCGCACAGGGGGCCTGGGAGACCCAGTACTTC.

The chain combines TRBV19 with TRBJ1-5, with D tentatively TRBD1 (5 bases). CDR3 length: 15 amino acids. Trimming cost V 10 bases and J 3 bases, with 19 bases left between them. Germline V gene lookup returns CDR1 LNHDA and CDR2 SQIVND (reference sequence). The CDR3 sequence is CATKLRTGLNQPQHF. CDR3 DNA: TGTGCCACTAAACTCAGGACGGGACTCAATCAGCCCCAGCATTTT.